The 3 T cell receptor beta chains below all came from one sample that was sequenced in a study of CD8+CD57+ T cells in acquired aplastic anemia. The template used for profiling TCR beta VDJ and CDR3 was genomic DNA. TCRdb reprocessed the reads with MiXCR, giving one entry per CDR3 protein. The table lists 150,000 to 200,000 distinct CDR3 sequences, roughly 50% of them singletons. Patients included in sequencing had previously demonstrated CD8+CD57+ cell expansion by flow cytometry. The sample comprised sorted CD4+, CD8+, or CD8+CD57+ T cells (not recorded which) from PBMCs. Receptors were obtained from a human donor with aplastic anemia.

Comment on this clonotype: One end of the junction does not line up with germline, which may come from a read error. J is TRBJ2-1 and V is TRBV5-1; D may be TRBD2 (7 bases). The CDR3 is 16 residues long. Germline CDR1 SGHRS, CDR2 YFSETQ. In DNA, the CDR3 is TGTGCCAGCAGTGACAAGAGAGGGGGGGCCACTGATGAGCAGTTCTTC. It specifies CASSDKRGGATDEQFF.

The table lists this clonotype with many counts. This chain uses TRBV7-8 with TRBJ2-7, with unresolved D. The length of the CDR3 is 13 residues. V shed 2 bases and J shed 3 bases, with 8 bases lying between them. From germline, CDR1 is SGHVS and CDR2 FQNEAQ. Here the CDR3 DNA reads TGTGCCAGCAGCTTAAGGGCCGGCTACGAGCAGTACTTC. This encodes CASSLRAGYEQYF.

The chain employs TRBV15 and TRBJ2-6, with 8 bases fitting TRBD1. Germline values: CDR1 LNHNV, CDR2 YYDKDF (reference sequence). This CDR3 is built from 20 residues. The V gene end was trimmed by 5 bases and the J gene end by 1 base; junction bases not matched to a gene: 16. The CDR3 spells CATSPRPQDRVESGANVLTF. CDR3 sequence (DNA): TGTGCCACCAGCCCCCGTCCCCAGGACAGGGTAGAGTCTGGGGCCAACGTCCTGACTTTC.